The rows below give T cell receptor beta chains drawn from one sample of a study of cytomegalovirus exposure and HLA in healthy donors. Sequencing was performed with immunoSEQ multiplex PCR; in TCRdb, only in-frame clones are kept and a portion is missing. The sample contains some 110,000 clones, roughly four fifths of which appear only once. Sequencing was done on a sample of PBMCs. The source is a man over 45 in good health and CMV-seropositive. Each CDR3 is given with its conserved first and last residue. The D gene is left open where the match is weak. The size entry is marked missing in some rows and otherwise reads once, few, many or a size class.

V: TRBV7-9; D: NA; length: 12; size: once; J: TRBJ2-7; CDR3: CASSLWGGGQYF; DNA: TGTGCCAGCAGCTTATGGGGAGGAGGCCAGTACTTC
V: TRBV2; D: TRBD1; length: 15; size: once; J: TRBJ1-4; CDR3: CASTGTGGSNEKLFF; DNA: TGTGCCAGCACCGGGACAGGGGGGTCTAATGAAAAACTGTTTTTT
V: TRBV27; D: TRBD2; length: 15; size: NA; J: TRBJ2-7; CDR3: CASSSRGGRLYEQYF; DNA: TGTGCCAGCAGTTCCCGGGGCGGGAGATTATACGAGCAGTACTTC
V: TRBV5-1; D: TRBD2; length: 16; size: NA; J: TRBJ2-1; CDR3: CASSLLAGGGRGEQFF; DNA: TGCGCCAGCAGCTTACTAGCGGGAGGGGGCAGGGGCGAGCAGTTCTTC
V: TRBV6-5; D: NA; length: 14; size: NA; J: TRBJ2-7; CDR3: CASSYRETGLEQYF; DNA: TGTGCCAGCAGTTATCGTGAAACAGGGCTCGAGCAGTACTTC
V: TRBV10-3; D: NA; length: 15; size: NA; J: TRBJ1-1; CDR3: CAIRKETGVNTEAFF; DNA: TGTGCCATCAGGAAGGAAACGGGGGTGAACACTGAAGCTTTCTTT
V: TRBV2; D: NA; length: 13; size: NA; J: TRBJ1-2; CDR3: CASSEKGSLGYTF; DNA: TGTGCCAGCAGTGAAAAGGGGTCGCTCGGCTACACCTTC
V: TRBV9; D: NA; length: 13; size: NA; J: TRBJ1-3; CDR3: CASSGAAGNTIYF; DNA: TGTGCCAGCAGCGGGGCAGCCGGAAACACCATATATTTT
V: TRBV2; D: NA; length: 13; size: once; J: TRBJ1-3; CDR3: CATPPQGGNTIYF; DNA: TGTGCCACCCCCCCCCAGGGAGGAAACACCATATATTTT
V: TRBV7-9; D: NA; length: 13; size: NA; J: TRBJ1-1; CDR3: CASSLGFGAEAFF; DNA: TGTGCCAGCAGCTTAGGGTTCGGGGCTGAAGCTTTCTTT
V: TRBV27; D: TRBD1; length: 13; size: once; J: TRBJ2-7; CDR3: CASSPGQLYEQYF; DNA: TGTGCCAGCAGTCCGGGACAGTTGTACGAGCAGTACTTC
V: TRBV7-8; D: TRBD2; length: 17; size: NA; J: TRBJ2-5; CDR3: CASSQGRTSVYQETQYF; DNA: TGTGCCAGCAGCCAGGGGCGGACTAGCGTGTACCAAGAGACCCAGTACTTC
V: TRBV6-1; D: NA; length: 18; size: NA; J: TRBJ2-2; CDR3: CASSESYPGGPDTGELFF; DNA: TGTGCCAGCAGTGAATCTTATCCGGGGGGCCCCGACACCGGGGAGCTGTTTTTT
V: TRBV6-5; D: TRBD1; length: 14; size: NA; J: TRBJ1-1; CDR3: CASSTGGEDTEAFF; DNA: TGTGCCAGCAGTACAGGGGGCGAGGACACTGAAGCTTTCTTT
V: TRBV28; D: TRBD2; length: 15; size: NA; J: TRBJ2-7; CDR3: CASSLLGTSGYEQYF; DNA: TGTGCCAGCAGTTTACTCGGGACTAGCGGCTACGAGCAGTACTTC
V: TRBV9; D: TRBD2; length: 15; size: NA; J: TRBJ2-7; CDR3: CASSVLAGGPHEQYF; DNA: TGTGCCAGCAGCGTTCTAGCGGGGGGGCCACACGAGCAGTACTTC
V: TRBV4-1; D: TRBD1; length: 17; size: NA; J: TRBJ1-3; CDR3: CASSQDWTGARGNTIYF; DNA: TGCGCCAGCAGCCAAGATTGGACAGGGGCTCGGGGAAACACCATATATTTT
V: TRBV7-2; D: TRBD2; length: 14; size: NA; J: TRBJ2-7; CDR3: CASSPPSGRYEQYF; DNA: TGTGCCAGCAGCCCACCTAGCGGGAGATACGAGCAGTACTTC
V: TRBV19; D: TRBD1; length: 14; size: NA; J: TRBJ1-2; CDR3: CASSIQGDTYGYTF; DNA: TGTGCCAGTAGTATACAGGGGGACACCTATGGCTACACCTTC
V: TRBV5-5; D: TRBD2; length: 16; size: NA; J: TRBJ2-7; CDR3: CASSLHAGGQAYEQYF; DNA: TGTGCCAGCAGCTTGCACGCGGGAGGGCAGGCCTACGAGCAGTACTTC